This T cell receptor (beta chain) was identified during a study of T cell repertoires in MIS-A myocarditis (dated by TCRdb to between 2020 and 2023). The QIAamp DNA FFPE kit was used to extract genomic DNA from formalin-fixed paraffin-embedded autopsy tissue. Trimming takes 5 bases off V and 5 bases off J; junction bases not matched to a gene: 8. Per the germline V gene, SGHNT is the CDR1 and YENEEA is the CDR2. The CDR3 starts with the cysteine, ends with the phenylalanine, and has 14 residues. The sequence is cut down to CDR3 DNA, 42 bases in frame from base 1. Concerning this clone itself: What antigen it recognizes has not been identified. No quality values exist for individual bases; no much larger clone is one base distant.

TCRbeta CDR3 regions were amplified by the immunoSEQ bias-controlled multiplex PCR and were subjected to high-throughput sequencing. As for the original processing: The immunoSEQ vendor pipeline collapsed and filtered CDR3 sequences to measure the abundance and frequency of each unique TCRbeta CDR3. Dominant CDR3 amino acid sequences were clustered with SARS-CoV-2-specific ImmuneCODE TCRbeta sequences by CD-HIT using a 90% global sequence identity threshold. Clones at frequencies from 0.1 to 1 were categorized as hyperexpanded, and clones at frequencies from 0.01 to 0.1 were categorized as large. For the dominant clones, CDR3 amino acid sequences and V and J gene assignments were confirmed with MiXCR. The R stringdist package was used to calculate Levenshtein distances between the patient clonotypes and the ImmuneCODE hits. The table was pulled from immuneACCESS by TCRdb, which kept in-frame rearrangements only. Such tables lose some clones; where checked, under half of the loss comes from unresolved V genes, and the rest has no known cause. The DNA gave D and trimming, while V, J and clone size come from that table. The sample has about 15,000 clones on record, around two thirds of them singletons. The top ten hold under 75% of the sample.

The chain uses TRBV11-3 and TRBJ2-7, with 8 bases aligning to TRBD1. The TCR comes from a man aged 18 to 29 with fulminant myocarditis from multisystem inflammatory syndrome in adults (MIS-A) after COVID-19. Sequenced input: left ventricle heart tissue obtained at autopsy. The cell subset or site label, as the study defines it: cardiac tissue sample (left or right ventricle, interventricular septum, or pericardium). The DNA sequence is given as TGTGCCAGCAGCGATCCAGGGGGCACGGACGAGCAGTACTTC. Translated, it gives CASSDPGGTDEQYF. The reference TRBV11-3 and TRBJ2-7 proteins fill in what lies around the CDR3, so the full variable domain reads EAGVVQSPRYKIIEKKQPVAFWCNPISGHNTLYWYLQNLGQGPELLIRYENEEAVDDSQLPKDRFSAERLKGVDSTLKIQPAELGDSAVYLCASSDPGGTDEQYFGPGTRLTVT.